This TCR beta chain was observed in a study of blood T cell repertoires in COVID-19. Across the study: The samples span acute and convalescent COVID-19 from the United States, Italy and Spain.

V was clipped by 5 bases and J by 7 bases, with 17 bases between them. Germline V gives CDR1 MDHEN, CDR2 SYDVKM. The CDR3 length is 15 residues. Participant age was about 18 to 89 years, and participants resided in fewer than 30 US areas. Using immunoSEQ multiplex PCR, the repertoire was profiled, and TCRdb retains in-frame clones only, with some absent. The data show roughly 140,000 clones, with over 70% seen just once and about 11% held by the top ten. Sequencing was done on a sample of PBMCs or T cells enriched from blood (not recorded which). The chain combines TRBV28 with TRBJ1-4; weak D call: TRBD1 (5 bases). The clonotype comes from a man aged 60 to 75 who had recovered from COVID-19. CDR3 nucleotide sequence: TGTGCCAGCAGTACAAGAACAGGTTACGGTGAAAAACTGTTTTTT. Translating gives CASSTRTGYGEKLFF.